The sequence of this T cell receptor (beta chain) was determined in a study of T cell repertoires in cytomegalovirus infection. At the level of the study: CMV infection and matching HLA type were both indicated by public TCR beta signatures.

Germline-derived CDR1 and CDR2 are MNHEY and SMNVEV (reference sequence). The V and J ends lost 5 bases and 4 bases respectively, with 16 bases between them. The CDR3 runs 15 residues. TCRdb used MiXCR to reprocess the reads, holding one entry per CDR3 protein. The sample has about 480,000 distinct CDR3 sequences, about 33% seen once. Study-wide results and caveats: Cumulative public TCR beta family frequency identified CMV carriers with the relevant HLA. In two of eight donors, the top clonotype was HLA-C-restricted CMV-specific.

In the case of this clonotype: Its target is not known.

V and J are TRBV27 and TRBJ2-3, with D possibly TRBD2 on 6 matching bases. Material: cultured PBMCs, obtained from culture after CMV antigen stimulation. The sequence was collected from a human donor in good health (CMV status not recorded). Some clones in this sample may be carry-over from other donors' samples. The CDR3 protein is CASSPGLALSDTQYF. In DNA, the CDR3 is TGTGCCAGCAGTCCAGGGCTAGCGCTCTCAGATACGCAGTATTTT.